What follows is one TCR beta chain and its context. Its specific antigen is unknown. Base-call qualities are not available, and no considerably larger clone is one nucleotide away. This specimen comes from a study of blood T cell repertoires in COVID-19 (dated by TCRdb to the early 2020s). A note on the overall study: Samples covering the acute and convalescent phases of COVID-19 were provided by collaborators in the United States, Italy and Spain. The material from the prospective study consisted of cDNA or gDNA derived from T cells, B-cell-depleted T cells, or PBMCs. Deeply sampled blood TCRbeta repertoires from subjects exposed to, actively infected with, or recovered from COVID-19 were included in the dataset. The repertoires were released in a freely available public database meant as a resource for research on the immune response to SARS-CoV-2. Samples came from the ongoing ImmuneRACE study (first 160 participants) plus 1,254 subjects from 6 global collaborators. The sample metadata nearly always contained a de-identified subject ID, COVID-19 status, age in years and sex. Where available, HLA class I and class II types were taken from metadata supplied by the sample provider and were not determined by assay-based typing. Here is what the overall study found, with its caveats: The quantity of clinical and demographic metadata differed by source and by participant and was supplied without curation.

In Seattle, one collaborating source enrolled patients while the infection was active and tracked those patients longitudinally over the course of disease. Each collaborating institution followed its own protocols to collect whole blood in K2EDTA tubes. For TCRbeta analysis, collaborator samples were shipped as frozen whole blood, as isolated PBMCs, or as DNA extracted from either sample type. TCRbeta CDR3 regions were amplified from genomic DNA using the immunoSEQ Assay, a bias-controlled multiplex PCR. As for how the authors treated the data: Within the assay, amplification of reference gene primers was used to estimate how many nucleated cells each sample contained. To quantify the absolute abundance of each unique TCRbeta CDR3 rearrangement, sequence reads were collapsed and filtered. For each sample, productive Simpson clonality was calculated as the square root of Simpson's diversity index over productive rearrangements. TCRdb re-hosts the immuneACCESS table, in-frame sequences only. Its copies lack some clones; in the studies checked, an unresolved V gene accounts for under half of them, and the cause for the rest is not known. The DNA gave D and trimming, while V, J and clone size come from that table. This sample is represented by roughly 84,000 clones; under 80% of them were singletons. Just over 35% of the sample is held by the ten biggest clonotypes.

The CDR3 spans 11 residues, from the cysteine through the phenylalanine. Here the CDR3 DNA is all that survives: 33 bases in frame from base 1. Sequences DFQATT (CDR1) and SNEGSKA (CDR2) are obtained from the germline V gene (reference sequence). Unmatched junction bases come to 5, with V trimmed by 7 bases and J by 7 bases. The receptor's source is a man in his sixties with COVID-19, enrolled during active disease. Sequencing input: peripheral blood. The V and J genes are TRBV20-1 and TRBJ2-7, and TRBD2 aligns with 9 junction nucleotides. The CDR3 sequence is CSGASGVEQYF. The DNA reads TGCAGTGGGGCTAGCGGGGTTGAGCAGTACTTC.